This is a list of T cell receptor beta chains from one sample in a study of cytomegalovirus exposure and HLA in healthy donors. Generated by immunoSEQ multiplex PCR, the TCRdb table keeps only in-frame clones and is missing some. The repertoire holds 150,000 to 200,000 clones, with about four fifths as singletons. Sequenced: PBMCs. Receptor source: a woman aged 18-35 years in good health and CMV-seropositive. Each CDR3 is given with its conserved first and last residue. The size entry is marked missing in some rows and otherwise reads once, few, many or a size class.

j_gene,v_gene,abundance,CDR3aa
TRBJ2-2,TRBV2,.,CTSMGTGFNAGELFF
TRBJ1-5,TRBV7-2,.,CASEVGGQPQHF
TRBJ1-5,TRBV6-5,.,CASKDRGPNQPQHF
TRBJ1-2,TRBV28,few,CASSLFRRQDQQVGYTF
TRBJ2-2,TRBV7-9,.,CASSLADLSELFF
TRBJ2-1,TRBV4-1,.,CASSQALVQGAGEQFF
TRBJ1-4,TRBV7-9,.,CASSFQGGEKLFF
TRBJ2-5,TRBV13,.,CASSLGGTGTETQYF
TRBJ2-7,TRBV5-6,.,CASSLGTGAYEQYF
TRBJ2-3,TRBV9,.,CASSVDGGGTDTQYF
TRBJ1-2,TRBV5-8,.,CASSFMRYGYTF
TRBJ2-3,TRBV7-2,.,CASSLERGGQFTQYF
TRBJ1-2,TRBV27,once,CASSLTLEGSYYGYTF
TRBJ1-5,TRBV21-1,.,CASSKGRCRNQPQHF
TRBJ2-7,TRBV2,.,CASSVWGGQYF
TRBJ1-5,TRBV6-5,.,CASRTVVGGQPQHF
TRBJ1-1,TRBV6-5,.,CASSSDRDSAEAFF
TRBJ1-5,TRBV19,once,CASSRGFNQPQHF
TRBJ2-1,TRBV5-1,few,CASSLGLELEQFF
TRBJ2-1,TRBV18,.,CASSRQYQGLVRSYNEQFF
TRBJ1-1,TRBV5-1,.,CASSLNRVTTEAFF
TRBJ1-5,TRBV30,.,CAWSVQENQPQHF
TRBJ2-7,TRBV7-8,.,CASSPHSGTGAYEQYF
TRBJ1-5,TRBV7-6,.,CASSLGGGQPQHF
TRBJ2-1,TRBV5-6,.,CASSWDRGLNEQFF
TRBJ1-4,TRBV29-1,.,CSARDAHEKLFF
TRBJ2-3,TRBV7-2,.,CASSRRLMGGLAVQDTQYF
TRBJ1-1,TRBV11-1,.,CASSLESRTEAFF
TRBJ1-1,TRBV19,.,CASSMRGRDTEAFF
TRBJ1-1,TRBV19,.,CASKNQGTNTEAFF
TRBJ1-4,TRBV5-8,once,CASSFSTGTYGTNNEKLFF
TRBJ2-2,TRBV4-1,.,CASSQSFFVGQGSAGELFF
TRBJ1-1,TRBV4-1,.,CASISSRGEAFF
TRBJ2-3,TRBV7-3,.,CASSLGRGGDTDTQYF
TRBJ1-2,TRBV6-5,.,CASSYSWTRGSRGYTF
TRBJ2-5,TRBV5-1,.,CASSSPGVEETQYF
TRBJ2-7,TRBV28,.,CASSFRVPPEQYF
TRBJ1-3,TRBV4-2,.,CASSHAGGTGGTGNTIYF
TRBJ2-2,TRBV19,.,CASSMGLLGELFF
TRBJ2-1,TRBV11-2,once,CASSPDLAGGRGDTIEQFF
TRBJ1-2,TRBV4-1,.,CASSPKYKNRGRGYTF
TRBJ1-5,TRBV19,.,CASRPQALNQPQHF
TRBJ1-5,TRBV27,once,CASSSRGLNQPQHF
TRBJ2-3,TRBV5-1,.,CASRINLISGVAADTQYF
TRBJ2-7,TRBV5-1,.,CASSDVRGDYEQYF
TRBJ1-6,TRBV7-3,.,CASSLTRDRGSPLHF
TRBJ1-1,TRBV28,.,CASRVTGQPNTEAFF
TRBJ2-5,TRBV5-1,.,CASSLWWGRLEETQYF
TRBJ2-5,TRBV19,once,CASSNARVLETQYF
TRBJ2-2,TRBV7-6,.,CASVRVQGGNGELFF
TRBJ2-3,TRBV4-3,few,CASSQDDGGAADTQYF
TRBJ2-3,TRBV5-1,.,CASSLTAFYDTQYF
TRBJ2-5,TRBV2,.,CASSEGLAAQETQYF
TRBJ2-3,TRBV4-1,.,CASSQGLAVTDTQYF
TRBJ2-5,TRBV9,once,CASSVDQGARSQTQYF
TRBJ1-5,TRBV18,once,CASSRGQGDQPQHF
TRBJ1-1,TRBV29-1,once,CSVPGQMNTEAFF
TRBJ2-7,TRBV29-1,.,CSVGTSGEQYF
TRBJ1-2,TRBV7-9,.,CASSRPGSLDHF
TRBJ2-7,TRBV1,.,CTSRSPGLEVIYEQYF